The source of this T cell receptor (beta chain) is a study of a mutant IDH1 vaccine in newly diagnosed glioma. Turning to the study itself: Previous care, which was radiotherapy, temozolomide, or both, most often involved both. The study's findings and limits: With respect to changes in top peripheral T cell clonotypes, pseudoprogression seemed unrelated.

As for time point: baseline, week 1 (first vaccination visit). Treatment described: pre-vaccination baseline after standard-of-care therapy. In the case of this clone: Its antigen is undetermined.

Here immunoSEQ multiplex PCR was the method, and the copy in TCRdb shows in-frame clones only, minus some. The repertoire consists of about 92,000 clones, with just under 80% occurring once and the leading ten covering 7.5%. This material consisted of PBMCs, taken from a glioma patient treated with radiotherapy, temozolomide or both. The receptor comes from a man in his forties or fifties with glioma.

The CDR3 protein is CASSSRSGGNTDTQYF. The CDR3 DNA follows: TGTGCCAGTAGTTCCCGTAGCGGGGGGAACACAGATACGCAGTATTTT. The chain joins TRBV19 to TRBJ2-3; 10 positions agree with TRBD2. Trimming cost V 5 bases and J 2 bases; bases outside gene matches: 7. The germline gives CDR1 LNHDA, CDR2 SQIVND (reference sequence). This CDR3 region has 16 residues.